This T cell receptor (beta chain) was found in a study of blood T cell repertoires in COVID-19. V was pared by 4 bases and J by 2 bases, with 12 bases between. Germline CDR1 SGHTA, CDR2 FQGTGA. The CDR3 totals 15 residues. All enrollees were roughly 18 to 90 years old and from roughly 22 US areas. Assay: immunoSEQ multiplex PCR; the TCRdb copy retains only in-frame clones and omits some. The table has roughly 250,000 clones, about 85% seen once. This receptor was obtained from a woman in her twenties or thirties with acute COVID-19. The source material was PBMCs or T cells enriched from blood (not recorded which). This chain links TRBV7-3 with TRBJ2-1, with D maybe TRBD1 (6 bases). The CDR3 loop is CASSSPRGTYNEQFF. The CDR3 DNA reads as TGTGCCAGCAGCTCCCCGAGGGGGACCTACAATGAGCAGTTCTTC.